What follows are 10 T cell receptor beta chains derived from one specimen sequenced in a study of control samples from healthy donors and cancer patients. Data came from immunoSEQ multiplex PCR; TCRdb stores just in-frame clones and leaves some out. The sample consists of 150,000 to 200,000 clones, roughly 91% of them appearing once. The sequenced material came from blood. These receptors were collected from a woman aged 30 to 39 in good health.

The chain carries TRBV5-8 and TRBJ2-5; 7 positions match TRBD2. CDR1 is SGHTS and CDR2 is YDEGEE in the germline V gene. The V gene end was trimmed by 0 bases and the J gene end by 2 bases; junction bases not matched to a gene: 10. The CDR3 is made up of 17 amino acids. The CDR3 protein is CASSLASGRGPQETQYF. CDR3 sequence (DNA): TGTGCCAGCAGCTTGGCGTCGGGGAGGGGACCACAAGAGACCCAGTACTTC. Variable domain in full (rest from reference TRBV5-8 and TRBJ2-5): EAGVTQSPTHLIKTRGQQATLRCSPISGHTSVYWYQQALGLGLQFLLWYDEGEERNRGNFPPRFSGRQFPNYSSELNVNALELEDSALYLCASSLASGRGPQETQYFGPGTRLLVL.

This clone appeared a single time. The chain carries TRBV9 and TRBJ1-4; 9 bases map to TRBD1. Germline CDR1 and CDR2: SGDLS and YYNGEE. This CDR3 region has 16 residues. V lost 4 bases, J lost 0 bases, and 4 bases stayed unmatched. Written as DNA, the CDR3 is TGTGCCAGCAGCCCCCGACAGGGGGCAACTAATGAAAAACTGTTTTTT. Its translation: CASSPRQGATNEKLFF.

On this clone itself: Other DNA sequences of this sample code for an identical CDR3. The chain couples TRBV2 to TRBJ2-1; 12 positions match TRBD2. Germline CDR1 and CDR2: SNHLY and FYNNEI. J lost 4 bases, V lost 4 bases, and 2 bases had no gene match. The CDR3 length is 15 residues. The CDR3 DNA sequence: TGTGCCAGCAGTGTGGGGACTAGCGGGTACAATGAGCAGTTCTTC. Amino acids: CASSVGTSGYNEQFF.

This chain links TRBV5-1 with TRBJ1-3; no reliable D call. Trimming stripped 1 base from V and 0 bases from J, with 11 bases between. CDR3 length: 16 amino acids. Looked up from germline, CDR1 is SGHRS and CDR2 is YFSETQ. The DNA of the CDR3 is TGCGCCAGCAGCTTGTCAAGGAGTGGCTCTGGAAACACCATATATTTT. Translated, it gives CASSLSRSGSGNTIYF.

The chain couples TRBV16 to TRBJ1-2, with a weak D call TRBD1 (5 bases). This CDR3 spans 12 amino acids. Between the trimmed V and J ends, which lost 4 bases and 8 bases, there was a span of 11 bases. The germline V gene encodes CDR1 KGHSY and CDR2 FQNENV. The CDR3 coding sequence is TGTGCCAGCAGCCCGCCTCGGGGGGGCTACACCTTC. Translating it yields CASSPPRGGYTF. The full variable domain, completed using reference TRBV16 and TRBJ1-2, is GEEVAQTPKHLVRGEGQKAKLYCAPIKGHSYVFWYQQVLKNEFKFLISFQNENVFDETGMPKERFSAKCLPNSPCSLEIQATKLEDSAVYFCASSPPRGGYTFGSGTRLTVV.

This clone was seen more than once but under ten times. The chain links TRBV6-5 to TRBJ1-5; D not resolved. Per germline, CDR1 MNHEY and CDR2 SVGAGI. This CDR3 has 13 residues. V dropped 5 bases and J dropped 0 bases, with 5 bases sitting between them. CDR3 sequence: CASSRDSNQPQHF. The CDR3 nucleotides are TGTGCCAGCAGTAGGGATAGCAATCAGCCCCAGCATTTT.

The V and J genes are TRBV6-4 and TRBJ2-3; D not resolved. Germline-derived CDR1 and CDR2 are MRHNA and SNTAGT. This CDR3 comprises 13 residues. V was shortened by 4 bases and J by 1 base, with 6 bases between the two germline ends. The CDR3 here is CASSARRTDTQYF. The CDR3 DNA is TGTGCCAGCAGTGCGAGGCGCACAGATACGCAGTATTTT.

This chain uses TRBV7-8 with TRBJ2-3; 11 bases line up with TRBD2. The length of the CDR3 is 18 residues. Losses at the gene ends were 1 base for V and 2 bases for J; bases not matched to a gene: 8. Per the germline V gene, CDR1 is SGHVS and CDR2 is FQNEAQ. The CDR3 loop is CASSLGFSGRADTDTQYF. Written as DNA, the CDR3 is TGTGCCAGCAGCTTAGGATTTAGCGGGAGGGCTGACACAGATACGCAGTATTTT.

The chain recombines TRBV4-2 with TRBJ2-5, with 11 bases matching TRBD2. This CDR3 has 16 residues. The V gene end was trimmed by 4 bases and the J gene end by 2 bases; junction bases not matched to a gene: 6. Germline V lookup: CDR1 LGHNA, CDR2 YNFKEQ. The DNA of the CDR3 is TGTGCCAGCAGCCGTAGCGGGGGGGCTCTACAAGAGACCCAGTACTTC. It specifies CASSRSGGALQETQYF.

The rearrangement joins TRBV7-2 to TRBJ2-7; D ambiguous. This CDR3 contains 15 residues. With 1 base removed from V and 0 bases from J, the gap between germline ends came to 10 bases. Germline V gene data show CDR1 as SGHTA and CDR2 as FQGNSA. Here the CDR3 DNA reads TGTGCCAGCAGCTTAGGGGCCAGGAACTCCTACGAGCAGTACTTC. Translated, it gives CASSLGARNSYEQYF.